The clone carrying this TCR beta chain was detected a few times. Its antigen remains unidentified. In germline, CDR1 is SQVTM, CDR2 ANQGSEA. The CDR3 has 13 amino acids. V dropped 6 bases and J dropped 0 bases, with 11 bases sitting between them. Alongside a J-beta primer mix, a sample-barcoded 5' primer served in a second PCR lasting roughly 7 to 12 cycles. TCRdb re-called the 5' RACE reads with MiXCR, one entry per CDR3 protein. The table lists fewer than 2,000,000 distinct CDR3 sequences, 30% to 35% of them singletons. Donors were systemically healthy Caucasian individuals from Russia aged about 6 to 95 years. The sample originates from a study of blood T cells in healthy people across ages. Broader study findings: Because donor CMV status was unknown, expanded clonotype changes were possibly confounded. Without sorted subsets, naive and antigen-experienced compartments could not be conclusively compared. A strong correlation was found between TCR beta diversity and the percentage of naive T cells.

The source material was blood. The V call is TRBV29-1, the J call TRBJ1-2; no definite D call. This receptor was taken from a woman in her 30s in good health. CDR3 loop: CSVGGISNYGYTF. The CDR3 nucleotides read TGCAGCGTAGGCGGAATCTCTAACTATGGCTACACCTTC.